Listed below are T cell receptor beta chains from one sample, sequenced in a study of T-cell reconstitution after alpha-beta-depleted transplantation in children. MiXCR was run by TCRdb on the PCR reads, yielding one entry per CDR3 protein. The sample records a few hundred thousand distinct CDR3 sequences, approximately 12% being singletons. The sequences come from PBMCs, collected from the stem cell graft. These TCRs come from a human donor who donated a stem cell graft to a child with Fanconi anemia. CDR3s include the opening cysteine and the closing phenylalanine or tryptophan. A D gene is named only where the DNA matches it firmly. Clone size, where shown, is once, few, many, or a class for clones that have expanded.

J gene	CDR3 length	D gene	V gene	clone size	CDR3 protein	CDR3 DNA
TRBJ2-1	15	.	TRBV5-1	many	CASSLSGAWAGEQFF	TGCGCCAGCAGCTTGAGTGGAGCATGGGCCGGTGAGCAGTTCTTC
TRBJ2-5	14	.	TRBV25-1	.	CASSEGVLQETQYF	TGTGCCAGCAGTGAAGGGGTCCTCCAAGAGACCCAGTACTTC
TRBJ2-1	13	TRBD2	TRBV20-1	few	CSAREGLYNEQFF	TGCAGTGCTAGGGAGGGACTATACAATGAGCAGTTCTTC
TRBJ2-5	13	.	TRBV12-3/TRBV12-4	many	CASSFSRQETQYF	TGTGCCAGCAGTTTTTCGAGGCAAGAGACCCAGTACTTC
TRBJ2-5	13	TRBD1	TRBV18	many	CASGTGGLETQYF	TGTGCCAGCGGGACAGGGGGCTTGGAGACCCAGTACTTC
TRBJ2-2	14	.	TRBV11-2	.	CASSLVERVGELFF	TGTGCCAGCAGCTTAGTCGAAAGGGTCGGGGAGCTGTTTTTT
TRBJ1-2	13	.	TRBV5-1	.	CASSLDTEYGYTF	TGCGCCAGCAGCTTGGACACAGAGTATGGCTACACCTTC
TRBJ2-3	16	TRBD2	TRBV4-3	many	CASSQTSGGPTDTQYF	TGCGCCAGCAGCCAAACTAGCGGGGGGCCTACAGATACGCAGTATTTT
TRBJ1-3	15	.	TRBV18	few	CASSPGMDSGNTIYF	TGTGCCAGCTCTCCCGGTATGGATTCTGGAAACACCATATATTTT
TRBJ2-3	17	TRBD1	TRBV15	few	CATSRDQPTGPANTQYF	TGTGCCACCAGCAGAGATCAACCGACAGGGCCGGCAAATACGCAGTATTTT
TRBJ1-2	15	.	TRBV7-9	.	CASSPRGIRNYGYTF	TGTGCCAGCAGCCCCAGGGGTATTAGAAACTATGGCTACACCTTC
TRBJ1-6	14	.	TRBV2	.	CASSDGSYNSPLHF	TGTGCCAGCAGTGATGGTAGTTATAATTCACCCCTCCACTTT
TRBJ1-6	12	.	TRBV20-1	.	CSARGGASPLHF	TGCAGTGCTAGGGGTGGTGCTTCACCCCTCCACTTT
TRBJ2-2	16	.	TRBV18	many	CASSHAQIRNTGELFF	TGTGCCAGCTCCCACGCACAGATACGGAACACCGGGGAGCTGTTTTTT
TRBJ1-1	12	.	TRBV11-2	many	CASSGSGTEAFF	TGTGCCAGCAGCGGCAGTGGCACTGAAGCTTTCTTT
TRBJ2-3	14	TRBD1	TRBV6-1	few	CAGSGGWDTDTQYF	TGTGCCGGATCAGGGGGATGGGATACAGATACGCAGTATTTT
TRBJ2-2	14	TRBD1	TRBV2	many	CAGTGQLNTGELFF	TGTGCCGGCACGGGACAGCTCAACACCGGGGAGCTGTTTTTT
TRBJ2-3	14	TRBD2	TRBV2	.	CASRLMSSGDTQYF	TGTGCCAGCAGGCTCATGTCTAGCGGAGATACGCAGTATTTT
TRBJ2-2	10	.	TRBV29-1	many	CSVEAGELFF	TGCAGCGTTGAGGCCGGGGAGCTGTTTTTT
TRBJ1-1	13	.	TRBV6-4	.	CASSLRMDTEAFF	TGTGCCAGCAGCCTGCGGATGGACACTGAAGCTTTCTTT
TRBJ2-7	15	TRBD1	TRBV7-2	few	CASSFAGQGFREQYF	TGTGCCAGCAGTTTCGCGGGACAGGGGTTCAGGGAGCAGTACTTC
TRBJ2-2	15	.	TRBV18	.	CASSLDRNIGGELFF	TGTGCCAGCTCACTGGACAGAAACATTGGCGGGGAGCTGTTTTTT
TRBJ2-5	15	TRBD1	TRBV29-1	.	CSVEEGTGTQETQYF	TGCAGCGTTGAAGAGGGGACAGGCACACAAGAGACCCAGTACTTC
TRBJ2-5	13	TRBD1	TRBV20-1	few	CSARGDSQETQYF	TGCAGTGCTAGGGGGGACAGCCAAGAGACCCAGTACTTC
TRBJ2-3	13	.	TRBV29-1	few	CSVKSQGPDTQYF	TGCAGCGTTAAATCCCAGGGTCCAGATACGCAGTATTTT
TRBJ2-5	12	.	TRBV20-1	.	CSVSDTVETQYF	TGCAGTGTTAGCGACACCGTAGAGACCCAGTACTTC
TRBJ1-1	14	.	TRBV9	few	CASSEHGLNTEAFF	TGTGCCAGCAGCGAGCACGGACTTAACACTGAAGCTTTCTTT
TRBJ1-5	14	.	TRBV27	many	CASSLSPDHQPQHF	TGTGCCAGCAGTTTATCTCCAGATCATCAGCCCCAGCATTTT
TRBJ1-4	13	.	TRBV29-1	.	CSVSRGAGEKLFF	TGCAGCGTCTCGCGAGGGGCTGGTGAAAAACTGTTTTTT
TRBJ2-5	14	TRBD2	TRBV20-1	.	CSATPGGGQETQYF	TGCAGTGCTACGCCGGGCGGGGGCCAAGAGACCCAGTACTTC
TRBJ2-1	12	.	TRBV12-3/TRBV12-4	many	CASSRSQPEQFF	TGTGCCAGCAGCCGGTCCCAGCCTGAGCAGTTCTTC
TRBJ2-1	18	TRBD2	TRBV5-1	few	CASTRGFRDQIPYNEQFF	TGCGCCAGCACGCGGGGGTTCAGGGATCAAATCCCCTACAATGAGCAGTTCTTC
TRBJ1-2	14	TRBD1	TRBV12-3/TRBV12-4	.	CASSPKTGGQGYTF	TGTGCCAGCAGCCCTAAGACAGGGGGTCAAGGCTACACCTTC
TRBJ1-1	13	.	TRBV2	many	CASSEGMNTEAFF	TGTGCCAGCAGTGAGGGCATGAACACTGAAGCTTTCTTT
TRBJ1-2	14	.	TRBV28	many	CASSLGDLLGGYTF	TGTGCCAGCAGTTTAGGGGACCTTTTGGGGGGCTACACCTTC
TRBJ2-2	16	TRBD2	TRBV19	many	CASSPRGLANTGELFF	TGTGCCAGTAGTCCAAGGGGACTAGCGAACACCGGGGAGCTGTTTTTT
TRBJ2-1	20	.	TRBV6-2/TRBV6-3	many	CASSYSAGGLAGKSYNEQFF	TGTGCCAGCAGTTACTCGGCAGGGGGCCTAGCGGGGAAATCCTACAATGAGCAGTTCTTC
TRBJ2-5	15	TRBD1	TRBV4-1	many	CASSRGQGIVETQYF	TGCGCCAGCAGCCGGGGACAGGGGATAGTAGAGACCCAGTACTTC
TRBJ2-3	15	.	TRBV7-2	.	CASSFNSGYSDTQYF	TGTGCCAGCAGCTTTAATAGCGGTTACTCAGATACGCAGTATTTT
TRBJ2-1	16	.	TRBV28	.	CASSSLTQSSYNEQFF	TGTGCCAGCAGTTCCTTGACGCAGAGCTCCTACAATGAGCAGTTCTTC
TRBJ1-1	15	.	TRBV7-9	.	CASSAPGLTNTEAFF	TGTGCCAGCAGCGCTCCGGGACTCACGAACACTGAAGCTTTCTTT
TRBJ1-1	13	.	TRBV5-5	many	CASSLSPDTEAFF	TGTGCCAGCAGCTTGAGTCCGGACACTGAAGCTTTCTTT
TRBJ1-2	14	.	TRBV24-1	.	CATSDPLHLRGYTF	TGTGCCACCAGTGATCCCCTACATTTAAGGGGCTACACCTTC
TRBJ2-1	14	.	TRBV12-3/TRBV12-4	many	CASSRPQVDNEQFF	TGTGCCAGCAGTCGGCCTCAGGTCGACAATGAGCAGTTCTTC
TRBJ2-3	13	TRBD1	TRBV11-3	few	CASSLYDRATQYF	TGTGCCAGCAGCTTATACGACAGGGCAACGCAGTATTTT
TRBJ2-1	11	.	TRBV18	many	CASSSLFEQFF	TGTGCCAGCTCAAGTCTCTTTGAGCAGTTCTTC
TRBJ2-2	14	.	TRBV27	few	CASSKGLPTGELFF	TGTGCCAGCAGTAAGGGTCTTCCCACCGGGGAGCTGTTTTTT
TRBJ2-3	19	TRBD2	TRBV11-2	.	CASSFGYRTSGDPTDTQYF	TGTGCCAGCAGCTTTGGGTACCGGACTAGCGGGGACCCCACAGATACGCAGTATTTT
TRBJ1-5	15	TRBD1	TRBV12-3/TRBV12-4	.	CASSADRGGIQPQHF	TGTGCCAGCAGTGCGGACAGGGGCGGGATTCAGCCCCAGCATTTT
TRBJ1-1	14	.	TRBV6-2/TRBV6-3	.	CASSPTGLNTEAFF	TGTGCCAGCAGCCCCACGGGGTTGAACACTGAAGCTTTCTTT